A selection of T cell receptor beta chains follows, all from one sample in a study of T cells in Graves' hyperthyroidism and ophthalmopathy. TCRdb recomputed calls from the multiplex PCR reads with MiXCR, one row per CDR3 protein. The sample lists roughly 840,000 distinct CDR3 sequences, roughly 40% occurring once. Input material: blood. Receptor source: a man between 18 and 29 years old with Graves' hyperthyroidism. CDR3s include the opening cysteine and the closing phenylalanine or tryptophan. The D gene is left open where the match is weak. Clone size is stated in some rows and not others, as once, few, many or a class when expanded.

J: TRBJ2-7; D: -; V: TRBV15; size: -; DNA: TGTGCCACCAGCGAAGACAGCCTCTCCTACGAGCAGTACTTC; CDR3: CATSEDSLSYEQYF
J: TRBJ1-1; D: TRBD1; V: TRBV2; size: -; DNA: TGTGCCGGACAGGGCATTATGAACACTGAAGCTTTCTTT; CDR3: CAGQGIMNTEAFF
J: TRBJ2-2; D: -; V: TRBV7-2; size: -; DNA: TGTGCCAGCAGCTCGGACTGGCTAGGGATGGGGGGGCTGTTTTTT; CDR3: CASSSDWLGMGGLFF
J: TRBJ1-6; D: -; V: TRBV25-1; size: -; DNA: TGTGCCAGCAGCCCCTCAAACGGGACACCCCTCCACTTT; CDR3: CASSPSNGTPLHF
J: TRBJ1-1; D: TRBD1; V: TRBV20-1; size: few; DNA: TGCAGTGCTTACAGGGGGCCCGGCACTGAAGCTTTCTTT; CDR3: CSAYRGPGTEAFF
J: TRBJ1-2; D: -; V: TRBV12-5; size: -; DNA: TGTGCTAGTGGTCTCCCCTCGGCAGCGGGAGGCTACACCTTC; CDR3: CASGLPSAAGGYTF
J: TRBJ2-7; D: -; V: TRBV9; size: many; DNA: TGTGCCAGCAGCGTAGGTGGGGGAACCTACGAGCAGTACTTC; CDR3: CASSVGGGTYEQYF
J: TRBJ2-7; D: -; V: TRBV7-9; size: -; DNA: TGTGCCAGCAGCTTAGCGAGGGGGGGGTCCTACGAGCAGTACTTC; CDR3: CASSLARGGSYEQYF
J: TRBJ1-3; D: -; V: TRBV5-1; size: few; DNA: TGCGCCAGCAGCGTTGGACCGGGGCCGGGAAACACCATATATTTT; CDR3: CASSVGPGPGNTIYF
J: TRBJ1-4; D: TRBD1; V: TRBV20-1; size: once; DNA: TGCAGTGCTAAAACAGGGGGCACTCGTGAAAAACTGTTTTTT; CDR3: CSAKTGGTREKLFF
J: TRBJ2-7; D: -; V: TRBV10-3; size: many; DNA: TGTGCCATCAAGGAAACCCAGACTAGTTCCTACGAGCAGTACTTC; CDR3: CAIKETQTSSYEQYF
J: TRBJ2-2; D: TRBD2; V: TRBV5-1; size: -; DNA: TGCGCCAGCAGCTTGGTTAGCGGGAGATCCGGGGAGCTGTTTTTT; CDR3: CASSLVSGRSGELFF
J: TRBJ2-7; D: -; V: TRBV6-5; size: once; DNA: TGTGCCAGCAGTCAAAAACCTTCTCGGTACGAGCAGTACTTC; CDR3: CASSQKPSRYEQYF
J: TRBJ2-6; D: -; V: TRBV19; size: many; DNA: TGTGCCAGTAAGGAGGTCCGGGCCGGGGCCAACGTCCTGACTTTC; CDR3: CASKEVRAGANVLTF
J: TRBJ2-5; D: -; V: TRBV29-1; size: -; DNA: TGCAGCGTTCTAATTGGGGGGCCAGAGACCCAGTACTTC; CDR3: CSVLIGGPETQYF
J: TRBJ2-7; D: -; V: TRBV19; size: many; DNA: TGTGCCAGTAGTTCCGCTAGCCCAACCTACGAGCAGTACTTC; CDR3: CASSSASPTYEQYF
J: TRBJ2-7; D: -; V: TRBV7-8; size: many; DNA: TGTGCCAGTGGGATGGAGGGCGTCTACGAGCAGTACTTC; CDR3: CASGMEGVYEQYF
J: TRBJ2-6; D: -; V: TRBV12-3/TRBV12-4; size: few; DNA: TGTGCCAGCAGTTTTGGGGCGGGTGGTGTCGCCGGCTCTGGGGCCAACGTCCTGACTTTC; CDR3: CASSFGAGGVAGSGANVLTF
J: TRBJ2-7; D: -; V: TRBV9; size: many; DNA: TGTGCCAGCAGCGTAATCGAGCAGTACTTC; CDR3: CASSVIEQYF
J: TRBJ1-2; D: -; V: TRBV6-5; size: few; DNA: TGTGCCAGCAGTTACTCGATCGGCAAAGAAGGCTACACCTTC; CDR3: CASSYSIGKEGYTF
J: TRBJ2-5; D: -; V: TRBV20-1; size: few; DNA: TGCAGTGCTAGAGGAGGACTAAGTAAAGAGACCCAGTACTTC; CDR3: CSARGGLSKETQYF
J: TRBJ2-2; D: -; V: TRBV7-3; size: -; DNA: TGTGCCAGCAGCCCCGGGGTGGACGGGGAGCTGTTTTTT; CDR3: CASSPGVDGELFF
J: TRBJ1-1; D: -; V: TRBV7-6; size: many; DNA: TGTGCCAGCAGCGTCTCTTCGTTTATGGACACTGAAGCTTTCTTT; CDR3: CASSVSSFMDTEAFF
J: TRBJ2-7; D: TRBD2; V: TRBV20-1; size: -; DNA: TGCAGTGCTAGCAGACGCGGGACTAGCGGGATGGGGGGATTCGAGCGGTACTTC; CDR3: CSASRRGTSGMGGFERYF
J: TRBJ2-5; D: -; V: TRBV7-3; size: many; DNA: TGTGCCAGCAGCTTAGGGGGACAACAGACCCAGTACTTC; CDR3: CASSLGGQQTQYF
J: TRBJ1-5; D: -; V: TRBV9; size: -; DNA: TGTGCCAGCAGCGTAGGGAGGGGTTCTCAGCCCCAGCATTTT; CDR3: CASSVGRGSQPQHF
J: TRBJ2-7; D: -; V: TRBV7-2; size: many; DNA: TGTGCCAGCAGCCCCTTCAGCTACGAGCAGTACTTC; CDR3: CASSPFSYEQYF
J: TRBJ1-6; D: -; V: TRBV2; size: -; DNA: TGTGCCAGCAGTGAGCGAGGGCTTAGCAATCAGCCCCTCCACTTT; CDR3: CASSERGLSNQPLHF
J: TRBJ2-7; D: -; V: TRBV7-9; size: -; DNA: TGTGCCAGCAGCTTCGACCCGGGACGATATCCCGAGCAGTACTTC; CDR3: CASSFDPGRYPEQYF
J: TRBJ2-5; D: -; V: TRBV10-3; size: many; DNA: TGTGCCATCAGTGAGTCAGTTTGGGACTCAGTGGAGACCCAGTACTTC; CDR3: CAISESVWDSVETQYF
J: TRBJ2-5; D: TRBD1; V: TRBV5-1; size: few; DNA: TGCGCCAGCAGCGACAGGGTTCAAGAGACCCAGTACTTC; CDR3: CASSDRVQETQYF
J: TRBJ1-1; D: -; V: TRBV7-2; size: -; DNA: TGTGCCAGCAGCTTAGTGGCAGGAAACATGAACACTGAAGCTTTCTTT; CDR3: CASSLVAGNMNTEAFF
J: TRBJ1-5; D: -; V: TRBV12-3/TRBV12-4; size: few; DNA: TGTGCCAGCAGTTTAGGCAGCATGGGCAATCAGCCCCAGCATTTT; CDR3: CASSLGSMGNQPQHF
J: TRBJ1-6; D: TRBD1; V: TRBV7-2; size: -; DNA: TGTGCCAGCAGCCCAAGGACAGGGGGCAATTCACCCCTCCACTTT; CDR3: CASSPRTGGNSPLHF
J: TRBJ2-5; D: -; V: TRBV11-2; size: few; DNA: TGTGCCAGCCTAGGGGAGTTCCAAGAGACCCAGTACTTC; CDR3: CASLGEFQETQYF
J: TRBJ2-5; D: -; V: TRBV9; size: once; DNA: TGTGCCAGCAGCGTAGGGGGCGTTATAGAGACCCAGTACTTC; CDR3: CASSVGGVIETQYF
J: TRBJ1-5; D: -; V: TRBV6-1; size: -; DNA: TGTGCCAGCAGTGAACGGGTTCCTTGGGGCAATCAGCCCCAGCATTTT; CDR3: CASSERVPWGNQPQHF
J: TRBJ1-1; D: -; V: TRBV24-1; size: many; DNA: TGTGCCACCAGTGACTCCGGGAGGGATGGTGAAGCTTTCTTT; CDR3: CATSDSGRDGEAFF
J: TRBJ2-7; D: -; V: TRBV6-5; size: -; DNA: TGTGCCAGCAGTCGCCGGACGGATTCCTACGAGCAGTACTTC; CDR3: CASSRRTDSYEQYF
J: TRBJ1-2; D: -; V: TRBV7-2; size: many; DNA: TGTGCCAGCAGCTTATACTCGACAGGCCTAGATGGCTACACCTTC; CDR3: CASSLYSTGLDGYTF
J: TRBJ2-5; D: -; V: TRBV2; size: many; DNA: TGTGCCAGCAGCGCGGACGTCTTGGGGGAGACCCAGTACTTC; CDR3: CASSADVLGETQYF
J: TRBJ2-7; D: TRBD1; V: TRBV5-1; size: -; DNA: TGCGCCAGCAGACCGGACAGGACCTCCTACGAGCAGTACTTC; CDR3: CASRPDRTSYEQYF
J: TRBJ2-7; D: -; V: TRBV7-8; size: -; DNA: TGTGCCAGCAGCCAAGGGCGGCAGCGGGCCGGTGAGCAGTACTTC; CDR3: CASSQGRQRAGEQYF
J: TRBJ2-7; D: -; V: TRBV19; size: -; DNA: TGTGCCAGTAGTATAGGCAGGGCGACCTACGAGCAGTACTTC; CDR3: CASSIGRATYEQYF
J: TRBJ2-5; D: TRBD2; V: TRBV29-1; size: -; DNA: TGCAGCGTGCTCGCGGGGGTTGAAGATACGCAGTACTTC; CDR3: CSVLAGVEDTQYF
J: TRBJ1-6; D: -; V: TRBV7-3; size: many; DNA: TGTGCCAGCAGCCACGACGGAGATTCACCCCTCCACTTT; CDR3: CASSHDGDSPLHF
J: TRBJ2-7; D: TRBD2; V: TRBV7-2; size: many; DNA: TGTGCCAGCAGCCGACAGCGGGGGCAAGCCTACGAGCAGTACTTC; CDR3: CASSRQRGQAYEQYF
J: TRBJ1-6; D: TRBD1; V: TRBV5-8; size: -; DNA: TGTGCCAGCAGCGCAGGGACAGGGGGGTATTCACCCCTCCACTTT; CDR3: CASSAGTGGYSPLHF
J: TRBJ2-4; D: TRBD1; V: TRBV15; size: -; DNA: TGTGCCACCAGCAGCCCGGACAGGGGAGGCATTCAGTACTTC; CDR3: CATSSPDRGGIQYF
J: TRBJ1-5; D: -; V: TRBV11-3; size: few; DNA: TGTGCCAGCAGCGGGGACCCTAATCAGCCCCAGCATTTT; CDR3: CASSGDPNQPQHF
J: TRBJ1-1; D: TRBD1; V: TRBV7-9; size: -; DNA: TGCGCCAGCAGCCAAAGGATAACAATCAGGGGGGCTGAAGCTTTCTTT; CDR3: CASSQRITIRGAEAFF
J: TRBJ1-2; D: -; V: TRBV20-1; size: -; DNA: TGCAGTGCCGCAGACAGTAACTATGGCTACACCTTC; CDR3: CSAADSNYGYTF
J: TRBJ1-2; D: -; V: TRBV10-3; size: -; DNA: TGTGCCATGCGGAGGGAAACCGACCTGTATGGCTACACCTTC; CDR3: CAMRRETDLYGYTF
J: TRBJ1-1; D: -; V: TRBV29-1; size: -; DNA: TGCAGCGCCAGCAGCGCCCGAATGAACACTGAAGCTTTCTTT; CDR3: CSASSARMNTEAFF
J: TRBJ1-2; D: TRBD1; V: TRBV2; size: -; DNA: TGTGCCAGCTCAGGGCCACAGGGGGTGTATGGCTACACCTTC; CDR3: CASSGPQGVYGYTF
J: TRBJ1-6; D: -; V: TRBV7-9; size: many; DNA: TGTGCCAGCAGCTCTGGCTGGGTCCATTCACCCCTCCACTTT; CDR3: CASSSGWVHSPLHF
J: TRBJ2-7; D: TRBD2; V: TRBV7-6; size: -; DNA: TGTGCCAGCAGCTTGGGGCCGAAGCGGGGGGTCTACGAGCAGTACTTC; CDR3: CASSLGPKRGVYEQYF
J: TRBJ1-1; D: -; V: TRBV13; size: few; DNA: TGTGCCAGCAGCGCCGGTGGAGGGATTCGGGCTGAAGCTTTCTTT; CDR3: CASSAGGGIRAEAFF
J: TRBJ1-1; D: -; V: TRBV2; size: once; DNA: TGTGCCCGCAGTTGGAGGACGAAGACTGAAGCTTTCTTT; CDR3: CARSWRTKTEAFF